One and the same sample provided the 24 T cell receptor beta chains below, sequenced in a study of cytomegalovirus exposure and HLA in healthy donors. PCR employed 60 Vbeta and 13 Jbeta primers. Here immunoSEQ multiplex PCR was the method, and the copy in TCRdb shows in-frame clones only, minus some. The profile shows 90,000 to 150,000 clones, 50% to 65% of them singletons. The sample consisted of PBMCs. The source is a man in his forties in good health and CMV-seropositive.

This chain connects TRBV7-2 to TRBJ2-1; 10 nucleotides match TRBD2. Germline values: CDR1 SGHTA, CDR2 FQGNSA. V trimming: 1 base; J trimming: 0 bases; junction bases outside the gene matches: 3. This CDR3 spans 17 amino acids. CDR3 protein: CASSLVASGSSYNEQFF. CDR3 DNA sequence: TGTGCCAGCAGCTTAGTGGCTAGCGGGAGCTCCTACAATGAGCAGTTCTTC.

This clone was found a few times. The gene calls are TRBV5-4 and TRBJ2-5; 10 positions agree with TRBD2. From germline, CDR1 is SGHNT and CDR2 YYREEE (reference sequence). The CDR3 runs to 16 residues. V was clipped by 4 bases and J by 5 bases; unmatched bases: 11. The CDR3 coding sequence is TGTGCCAGCAGCCCGCGAGCGGGAGGGCCCGATGAGACCCAGTACTTC. Protein sequence: CASSPRAGGPDETQYF.

The chain joins TRBV2 to TRBJ1-1; D is ambiguous. Trimming shortened V by 1 base and J by 0 bases, and 6 bases separated the two germline ends. In germline, CDR1 is SNHLY, CDR2 FYNNEI. The CDR3 contains 14 residues. The CDR3 DNA reads TGTGCCAGCAGTGAAGGGCAGTTGAACACTGAAGCTTTCTTT. As protein: CASSEGQLNTEAFF.

The chain uses TRBV18 and TRBJ1-1, with no clear D. CDR1 is KGHSH and CDR2 is LQKENI in the germline V gene. Trimming left V 3 bases short and J 8 bases short, with 7 bases between. The CDR3 has 11 residues. CDR3 region: CASSPGVEAFF. DNA of the CDR3: TGTGCCAGCTCACCCGGGGTGGAAGCTTTCTTT.

The chain couples TRBV27 to TRBJ2-1; the match to TRBD2 covers 9 bases. Germline CDR1 and CDR2: MNHEY and SMNVEV (reference sequence). The CDR3 covers 15 residues. V was pared by 8 bases and J by 3 bases, with 8 bases of the junction left unmatched. The CDR3 nucleotides are TGTGCCAGCGCTTCTCTAGCGGGACTCTACAATGAGCAGTTCTTC. Translated: CASASLAGLYNEQFF.

This sequence joins TRBV5-1 and TRBJ1-1, with 11 nucleotides matching TRBD1. With 7 bases clipped from V and 5 bases from J, the junction kept 4 bases outside the gene matches. The CDR3 spans 13 residues. In germline, CDR1 is SGHRS, CDR2 YFSETQ. The CDR3 sequence: CASGQGAGTEAFF. DNA for the CDR3: TGCGCCAGCGGACAGGGGGCCGGAACTGAAGCTTTCTTT. Filled out from reference TRBV5-1 and TRBJ1-1, the complete variable domain reads KAGVTQTPRYLIKTRGQQVTLSCSPISGHRSVSWYQQTPGQGLQFLFEYFSETQRNKGNFPGRFSGRQFSNSRSEMNVSTLELGDSALYLCASGQGAGTEAFFGQGTRLTVV.

The CDR3 region has the DNA TGTGCCAGCAGGCTTCCGGGACTCAACAATGAGCAGTTCTTC. Amino acids: CASRLPGLNNEQFF. V is TRBV28 and J is TRBJ2-1, with D perhaps matching TRBD2 (6 bases). This CDR3 contains 14 residues. Germline V gives CDR1 MDHEN, CDR2 SYDVKM. The V end was cut by 6 bases, the J end by 5 bases, with 14 bases between.

The chain links TRBV19 to TRBJ1-4, with D hard to call. Germline CDR1 is LNHDA and CDR2 is SQIVND (reference sequence). The CDR3 loop spans 16 amino acids. V lost 3 bases, J lost 1 base, and 12 bases lay in between. This CDR3 reads CASSIGGTGTNEKLFF. The CDR3 DNA reads as TGTGCCAGTAGTATTGGAGGAACCGGAACTAATGAAAAACTGTTTTTT.

This chain joins TRBV6-1 and TRBJ2-7, with 9 bases that match TRBD1. The germline gives CDR1 MNHNS, CDR2 SASEGT. V was pared by 0 bases and J by 2 bases, with 2 bases of the junction left unmatched. This CDR3 contains 15 residues. The CDR3: CASSEAWDRAYEQYF. The CDR3 DNA reads TGTGCCAGCAGTGAAGCATGGGACAGGGCCTACGAGCAGTACTTC.

V is TRBV4-3 and J is TRBJ2-7; TRBD2 aligns across 12 bases. The trim removed 5 bases at V and 0 bases at J, leaving 5 bases unmatched. The germline CDR1 and CDR2 sequences are LGHNA and YSLEER. The CDR3 totals 16 residues. The CDR3 sequence is CASSARLAGVSYEQYF. Written as DNA, the CDR3 is TGCGCCAGCAGCGCCCGACTAGCGGGAGTCTCCTACGAGCAGTACTTC.

This chain uses TRBV11-2 with TRBJ2-3; tentatively, D is TRBD2 (5 bases). Deletions cut 2 bases from V and 6 bases from J, with 12 bases between. The germline V gene has CDR1 SGHAT and CDR2 FQNNGV. The CDR3 covers 14 residues. The CDR3: CASSLNSRGDTQYF. The CDR3 nucleotides read TGTGCCAGCAGCTTAAACTCAAGAGGGGATACGCAGTATTTT.

The chain has TRBV5-1 and TRBJ2-1; tentatively, D is TRBD2 (5 bases). Germline V gives CDR1 SGHRS, CDR2 YFSETQ. The CDR3 spans 17 residues. V gave up 4 bases and J gave up 1 base, with 18 bases separating them. CDR3 sequence reads: CASSPAASSRSYNEQFF. The CDR3 DNA reads TGCGCCAGCAGCCCGGCGGCTAGCTCTAGGTCCTACAATGAGCAGTTCTTC.

The chain combines TRBV6-1 with TRBJ1-2; D uncertain. The ends were cut back, 8 bases at V and 5 bases at J, with 15 bases in the middle. CDR1 MNHNS and CDR2 SASEGT come from the germline V gene. This CDR3 has 13 residues. The CDR3 nucleotides read TGTGCCAGCGGCATATCAGTCGAATATGGCTACACCTTC. Protein: CASGISVEYGYTF.

The rearrangement joins TRBV15 to TRBJ1-5, with TRBD1 as a possible D gene (6 bases). The germline V and J ends were trimmed by 4 bases and 3 bases, with 7 bases remaining between them. In germline, CDR1 is LNHNV, CDR2 YYDKDF (reference sequence). This CDR3 spans 13 amino acids. The CDR3 spells CATSTGDNQPQHF. In nucleotides, the CDR3 is TGTGCCACCAGCACAGGGGACAATCAGCCCCAGCATTTT.

This chain links TRBV2 with TRBJ1-1, with D maybe TRBD1 (6 bases). Germline CDR1 and CDR2: SNHLY and FYNNEI. CDR3 length: 13 residues. Trimming removed 4 bases from V and 2 bases from J, with 8 bases in between. CDR3 protein: CASSVQGNTEAFF. For the CDR3, the DNA is TGTGCCAGCAGTGTACAGGGCAACACTGAAGCTTTCTTT.

This chain uses TRBV5-1 with TRBJ1-3, with a tentative D call TRBD1 (5 bases). This CDR3 is built from 15 residues. Germline CDR1 is SGHRS and CDR2 is YFSETQ. With 4 bases removed from V and 0 bases from J, the gap between germline ends came to 11 bases. CDR3 sequence: CASSTTGLSGNTIYF. DNA for the CDR3: TGCGCCAGCAGCACAACAGGCCTCTCTGGAAACACCATATATTTT.

The V call is TRBV7-9, the J call TRBJ1-1; 7 nucleotides line up with TRBD1. This CDR3 is built from 14 residues. Germline assignment: CDR1 SEHNR and CDR2 FQNEAQ (reference sequence). Trimming took 1 base from V and 6 from J; bases not matched to a gene: 5. CDR3 sequence reads: CASSLDRGDPEAFF. CDR3 nucleotide sequence: TGTGCCAGCAGCTTAGACAGGGGAGATCCTGAAGCTTTCTTT.

V is TRBV29-1 and J is TRBJ1-5, with unresolved D. Trimming pared 6 bases from V and 4 bases from J, leaving 13 bases between. CDR1 SQVTM and CDR2 ANQGSEA come from the germline V gene. This CDR3 is 13 amino acids long. The CDR3 nucleotides read TGCAGCGTCCAGATGGCATCGAATCAGCCCCAGCATTTT. Translating it yields CSVQMASNQPQHF. Using reference TRBV29-1 and TRBJ1-5 for the parts outside the CDR3, the full variable domain is SAVISQKPSRDICQRGTSLTIQCQVDSQVTMMFWYRQQPGQSLTLIATANQGSEATYESGFVIDKFPISRPNLTFSTLTVSNMSPEDSSIYLCSVQMASNQPQHFGDGTRLSIL.

The chain couples TRBV10-3 to TRBJ2-7; 9 bases align to TRBD1. This CDR3 is 14 amino acids long. CDR1 and CDR2 (germline): ENHRY, SYGVKD. V shed 10 bases and J 0 bases; nucleotides not matched to a gene: 7. CDR3 coding DNA: TGTGCCACACGGGACAGGGAGAACTCCTACGAGCAGTACTTC. It translates to CATRDRENSYEQYF.

The J gene is TRBJ2-7, the V gene TRBV5-6; tentative D call: TRBD1 (6 bases). This CDR3 has 14 residues. In germline, CDR1 is SGHDT, CDR2 YYEEEE. Trimming took off 4 bases at V and 2 bases at J, with 13 bases between the two ends. CDR3 region: CASSREQGAYEQYF. The DNA for the CDR3 is TGTGCCAGCAGCCGGGAACAGGGAGCCTACGAGCAGTACTTC.

In its sample, this clone was seen once. DNA for the CDR3: TGTGCCAGCAGTGAAGCGTCGGGGAGTCAACACTACGAGCAGTACTTC. This codes for CASSEASGSQHYEQYF. The rearrangement joins TRBV6-1 to TRBJ2-7; weak D call: TRBD2 (5 bases). Trimming took off 0 bases at V and 3 bases at J, with 15 bases between the two ends. Germline V gene data show CDR1 as MNHNS and CDR2 as SASEGT. The CDR3 loop spans 16 amino acids.

The chain joins TRBV28 to TRBJ1-2; the match to TRBD1 covers 8 bases. CDR1 and CDR2 from the germline V gene are MDHEN and SYDVKM. CDR3 length equals 15 residues. The junction had 6 bases not matched to a gene; V was cut back by 6 bases and J by 0 bases. The DNA for the CDR3 is TGTGCCAGCAGATCGACAGGGGTTGCTAACTATGGCTACACCTTC. Translating gives CASRSTGVANYGYTF.

This clone was counted between two and nine times. The rearrangement uses TRBV2 and TRBJ1-4, with D unclear. Between the trimmed V and J ends, which lost 6 bases and 2 bases, there was a span of 10 bases. The V gene's germline CDR1 is SNHLY and CDR2 FYNNEI. The CDR3 is 14 residues long. The CDR3 nucleotides are TGTGCCAGCAGCCTCCTTTCGACTAATGAAAAACTGTTTTTT. Its protein product is CASSLLSTNEKLFF.

V gene TRBV1 combines with J gene TRBJ1-1. TRBV1 is marked as a pseudogene. The CDR3 length is 13 residues. The chain's CDR3 is CTSSHLRDTEAFF. The CDR3 region has the DNA TGCACCAGCAGCCATCTCCGGGACACTGAAGCTTTCTTT.